This is a list of T cell receptor beta chains from one sample in a study of blood T cell repertoires in COVID-19. Repertoires were generated with immunoSEQ multiplex PCR, while TCRdb's copy carries only in-frame clones and drops some. The sample contains about 220,000 clones, roughly 76% of which appear only once. The sample comprised peripheral blood. The receptors originated from a human donor in a cohort sampled during active COVID-19. CDR3s leave out the opening cysteine and the closing phenylalanine or tryptophan. A D gene is named only where the DNA matches it firmly.

CDR3	D	V	length
ASSRSLVGAYEQY	.	TRBV19	13
SSDRATLGTDTQY	TRBD1	TRBV29-1	13
ASSLPDLLYEQY	.	TRBV28	12
ASSSSAPQETQY	.	TRBV27	12
ANSPRGAGHNEQF	.	TRBV28	13
ASSIGRSPEKLF	.	TRBV19	12
ASSLDGRGYGDTQY	.	TRBV27	14
ASSQIETGANEQF	TRBD1	TRBV4-3	13
ASSQARPDKNEKLF	.	TRBV4-2	14
ASSPKGQGAYRGMGYNEQF	TRBD1	TRBV4-3	19
ASISGGQGSYEQY	TRBD1	TRBV28	13
ATSDPDRVNTGELF	TRBD1	TRBV24-1	14
ASSHGDRGPETQY	TRBD1	TRBV27	13
ASTGLGAVSYGYT	.	TRBV19	13
ASRPRHRVWNTEAF	.	TRBV28	14
ASSLGPGGSGANVLT	TRBD1	TRBV13	15
ASGSPGSGELF	.	TRBV12-5	11
ASNPQGAGGYT	TRBD1	TRBV27	11
ASSLSVGGRNGYT	.	TRBV5-6	13
ASSEGRGTTNEKLF	.	TRBV25-1	14
ASSPQTAVATNEKLF	.	TRBV18	15
ASSLSSSYEQY	.	TRBV7-9	11
ASSMAGVSYNEQF	TRBD2	TRBV19	13
ASSQAYSGEQY	.	TRBV27	11
AWSRQGGDGYT	TRBD1	TRBV30	11
ASSLGGTGATRGNEQF	TRBD1	TRBV5-1	16
ASSQRLAGVQETQY	TRBD2	TRBV11-2	14
ASSPSTGRASEQY	TRBD2	TRBV6-2/TRBV6-3	13
ASSYRGTSTPEQF	TRBD2	TRBV5-6	13
ASSQGQGNTEAF	TRBD1	TRBV11-2	12
SVAPRQTLSYNEQF	.	TRBV29-1	14
ASSRTTSGRAYEQY	TRBD2	TRBV9	14
ASSFPRFGGTYNEQF	.	TRBV9	15
ASRGQGRSSYEQY	TRBD1	TRBV27	13
ASSGRGGEKLF	.	TRBV9	11
SASLLIGSSGSGEQY	TRBD2	TRBV20-1	15
ATSKFGSSTDTQY	.	TRBV15	13
ASSQAGLSRSGRGGETQY	TRBD2	TRBV4-2	18
ASSLNQGQTEAF	.	TRBV11-2	12
ASSHLFQRESTYEQY	TRBD2	TRBV4-3	15
ASRASMNTEAF	.	TRBV5-1	11
ASSPGTGVTEQY	TRBD1	TRBV5-1	12
ASSDRGGTEAF	.	TRBV6-4	11
ASSLGTSGRTDTQY	TRBD2	TRBV5-1	14
ASSLTAGDFDETQY	TRBD2	TRBV3-1/TRBV3-2	14
ASSSGTGFYGYT	TRBD1	TRBV6-5	12
ASSLGDRGNYGYT	TRBD1	TRBV5-6	13
ASSVRPRDKNIQY	.	TRBV6-6	13
SGDRGGNTEAF	TRBD1	TRBV29-1	11
ASSLGQGTGVTEAF	TRBD1	TRBV7-9	14
ASTGSGANVLT	.	TRBV25-1	11
ASSIGTSKDTQY	.	TRBV19	12
ASSYTYEQY	.	TRBV12-3/TRBV12-4	9
ASSGGQGALFNEQF	TRBD1	TRBV6-2/TRBV6-3	14
ASSERRTGRDEKLF	TRBD1	TRBV25-1	14
ASSRGDRFGGYT	.	TRBV27	12
ASSSQTGNYGYT	.	TRBV28	12
ASSVAVRGDTGELF	.	TRBV9	14
ASSLGGSSYNEQF	TRBD2	TRBV5-1	13
ASNGSSGGTDTQY	TRBD2	TRBV28	13